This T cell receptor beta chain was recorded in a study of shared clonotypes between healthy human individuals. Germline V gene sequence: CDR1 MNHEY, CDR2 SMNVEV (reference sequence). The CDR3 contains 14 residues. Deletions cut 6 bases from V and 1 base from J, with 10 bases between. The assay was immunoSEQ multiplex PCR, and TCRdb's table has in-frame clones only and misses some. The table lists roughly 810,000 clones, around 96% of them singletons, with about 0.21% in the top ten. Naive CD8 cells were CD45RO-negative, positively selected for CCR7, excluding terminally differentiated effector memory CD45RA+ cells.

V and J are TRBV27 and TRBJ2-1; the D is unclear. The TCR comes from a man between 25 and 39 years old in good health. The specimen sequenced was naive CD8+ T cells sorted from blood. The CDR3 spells CASSFDGSYNEQFF. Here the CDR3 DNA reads TGTGCCAGCAGCTTTGATGGTTCCTACAATGAGCAGTTCTTC.